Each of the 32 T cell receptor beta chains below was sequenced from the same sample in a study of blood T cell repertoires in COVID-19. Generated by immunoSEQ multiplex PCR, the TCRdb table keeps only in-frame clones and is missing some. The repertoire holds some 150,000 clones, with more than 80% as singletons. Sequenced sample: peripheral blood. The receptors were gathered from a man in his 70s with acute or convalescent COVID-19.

The CDR3 protein is CASSLSQGQGYEQYF. Written as DNA, the CDR3 is TGCGCCAGCAGCTTAAGCCAGGGACAGGGGTACGAGCAGTACTTC. J is TRBJ2-7 and V is TRBV5-1; 10 bases map to TRBD1. The CDR3 has 15 amino acids. Germline V gene sequence: CDR1 SGHRS, CDR2 YFSETQ. Trimming took 2 bases from V and 4 from J; bases not matched to a gene: 6. Full variable domain (remainder filled in from reference TRBV5-1 and TRBJ2-7): KAGVTQTPRYLIKTRGQQVTLSCSPISGHRSVSWYQQTPGQGLQFLFEYFSETQRNKGNFPGRFSGRQFSNSRSEMNVSTLELGDSALYLCASSLSQGQGYEQYFGPGTRLTVT.

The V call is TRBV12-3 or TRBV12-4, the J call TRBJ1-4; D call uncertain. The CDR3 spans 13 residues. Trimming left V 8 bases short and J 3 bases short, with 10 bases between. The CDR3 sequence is CASHKQPNEKLFF. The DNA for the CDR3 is TGTGCCAGCCACAAACAGCCTAATGAAAAACTGTTTTTT.

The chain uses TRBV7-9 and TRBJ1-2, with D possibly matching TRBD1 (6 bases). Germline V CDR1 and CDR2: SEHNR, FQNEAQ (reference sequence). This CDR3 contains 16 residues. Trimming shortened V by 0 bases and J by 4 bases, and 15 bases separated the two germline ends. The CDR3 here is CASSLAQDRTTYGYTF. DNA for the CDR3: TGTGCCAGCAGCTTAGCGCAAGACAGGACGACCTATGGCTACACCTTC.

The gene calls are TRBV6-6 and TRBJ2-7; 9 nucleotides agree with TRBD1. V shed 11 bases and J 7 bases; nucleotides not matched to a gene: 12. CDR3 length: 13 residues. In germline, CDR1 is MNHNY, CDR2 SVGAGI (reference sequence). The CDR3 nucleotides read TGTGCCGAGGCTAGGGACAGGGACAATGAGCAGTACTTC. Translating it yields CAEARDRDNEQYF.

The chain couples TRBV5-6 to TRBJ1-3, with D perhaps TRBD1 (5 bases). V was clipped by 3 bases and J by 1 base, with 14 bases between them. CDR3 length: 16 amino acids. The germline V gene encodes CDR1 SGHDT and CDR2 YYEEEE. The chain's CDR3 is CASSSIRAGSGNTIYF. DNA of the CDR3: TGTGCCAGCAGCTCGATACGCGCAGGGTCTGGAAACACCATATATTTT.

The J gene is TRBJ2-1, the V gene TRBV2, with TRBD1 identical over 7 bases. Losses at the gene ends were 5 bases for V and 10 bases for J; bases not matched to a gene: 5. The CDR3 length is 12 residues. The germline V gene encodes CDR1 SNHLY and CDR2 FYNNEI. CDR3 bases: TGTGCCAGCAGTACAGGGGAAGGAGAGCAGTTCTTC. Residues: CASSTGEGEQFF.

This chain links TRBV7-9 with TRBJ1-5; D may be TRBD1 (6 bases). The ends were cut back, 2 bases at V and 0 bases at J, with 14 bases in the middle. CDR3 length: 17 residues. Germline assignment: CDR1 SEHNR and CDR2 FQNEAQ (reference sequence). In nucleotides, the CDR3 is TGTGCCAGCAGCTTATTTGGCCCAGGGGTTAGCAATCAGCCCCAGCATTTT. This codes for CASSLFGPGVSNQPQHF.

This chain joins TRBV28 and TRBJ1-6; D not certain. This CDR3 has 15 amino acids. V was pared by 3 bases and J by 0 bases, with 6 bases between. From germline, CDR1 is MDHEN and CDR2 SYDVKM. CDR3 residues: CASSLSSSYNSPLHF. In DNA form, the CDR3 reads TGTGCCAGCAGTTTGTCGAGCTCCTATAATTCACCCCTCCACTTT.

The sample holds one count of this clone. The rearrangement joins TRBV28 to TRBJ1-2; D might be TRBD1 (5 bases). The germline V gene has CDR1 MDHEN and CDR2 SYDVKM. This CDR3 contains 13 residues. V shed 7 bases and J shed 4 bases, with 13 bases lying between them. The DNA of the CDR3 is TGTGCCAGCACCTCGACAGTTCTCTATGGCTACACCTTC. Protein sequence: CASTSTVLYGYTF.

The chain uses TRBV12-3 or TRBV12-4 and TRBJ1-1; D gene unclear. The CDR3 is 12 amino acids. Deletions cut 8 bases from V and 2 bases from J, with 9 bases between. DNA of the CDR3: TGTGCCAGCTCGGGTTCTAACACTGAAGCTTTCTTT. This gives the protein CASSGSNTEAFF.

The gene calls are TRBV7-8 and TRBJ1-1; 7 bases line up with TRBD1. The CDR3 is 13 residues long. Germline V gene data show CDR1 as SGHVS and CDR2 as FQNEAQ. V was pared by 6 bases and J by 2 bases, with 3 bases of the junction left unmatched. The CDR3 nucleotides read TGTGCCAGCAGGGGACAGCTCAACACTGAAGCTTTCTTT. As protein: CASRGQLNTEAFF.

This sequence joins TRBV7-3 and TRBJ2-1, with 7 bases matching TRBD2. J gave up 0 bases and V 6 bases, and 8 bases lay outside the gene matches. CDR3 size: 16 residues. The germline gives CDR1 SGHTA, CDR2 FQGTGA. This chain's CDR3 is CASRVAGGNSYNEQFF. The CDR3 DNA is TGTGCCAGCAGGGTAGCGGGTGGAAACTCCTACAATGAGCAGTTCTTC.

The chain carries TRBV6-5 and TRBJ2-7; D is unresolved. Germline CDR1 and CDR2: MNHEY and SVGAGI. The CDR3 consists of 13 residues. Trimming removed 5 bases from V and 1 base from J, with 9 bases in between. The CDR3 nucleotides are TGTGCCAGCAGTCCGACACCTTCCTACGAGCAGTACTTC. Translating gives CASSPTPSYEQYF.

This CDR3 is CASRGTSGGPWNEQYF. CDR3 nucleotide sequence: TGTGCCAGCAGGGGGACTAGCGGGGGTCCGTGGAACGAGCAGTACTTC. The genes are TRBV3-1 (or the pseudogene TRBV3-2) and TRBJ2-7; 14 nucleotides line up with TRBD2. Germline V gene lookup returns CDR1 LGHDT and CDR2 YNNKEL (reference sequence). CDR3 length: 16 residues. Losses at the gene ends were 6 bases for V and 5 bases for J; bases not matched to a gene: 9.

The CDR3 sequence: CASSWGGPRRDTQYF. The CDR3 region has the DNA TGTGCCAGCAGTTGGGGGGGACCCCGTAGGGATACGCAGTATTTT. J is TRBJ2-3 and V is TRBV28; 7 bases are a match to TRBD2. This CDR3 has 15 amino acids. J gave up 6 bases and V 4 bases, and 10 bases lay outside the gene matches. CDR1 is MDHEN, CDR2 SYDVKM, per germline.

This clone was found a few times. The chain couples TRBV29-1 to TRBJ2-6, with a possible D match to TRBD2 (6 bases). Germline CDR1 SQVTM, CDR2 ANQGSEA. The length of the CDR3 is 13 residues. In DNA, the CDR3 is TGCAGTACGGGGGAGGTCGGGGCCAACGTCCTGACTTTC. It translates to CSTGEVGANVLTF. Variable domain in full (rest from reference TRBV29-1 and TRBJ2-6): SAVISQKPSRDICQRGTSLTIQCQVDSQVTMMFWYRQQPGQSLTLIATANQGSEATYESGFVIDKFPISRPNLTFSTLTVSNMSPEDSSIYLCSTGEVGANVLTFGAGSRLTVL.

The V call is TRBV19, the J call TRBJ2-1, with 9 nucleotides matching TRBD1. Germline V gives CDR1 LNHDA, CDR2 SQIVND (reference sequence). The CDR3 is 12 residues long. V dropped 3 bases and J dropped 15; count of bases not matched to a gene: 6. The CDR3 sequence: CASSIRGQGTFF. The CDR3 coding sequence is TGTGCCAGTAGTATTAGGGGACAGGGTACGTTCTTC.

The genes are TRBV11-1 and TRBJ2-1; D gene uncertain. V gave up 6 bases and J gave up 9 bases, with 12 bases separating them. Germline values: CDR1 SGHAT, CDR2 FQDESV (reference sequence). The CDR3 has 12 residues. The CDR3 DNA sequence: TGTGCCAGCAGGGTTAGTGCTGGTGAGCAGTTCTTC. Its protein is CASRVSAGEQFF.

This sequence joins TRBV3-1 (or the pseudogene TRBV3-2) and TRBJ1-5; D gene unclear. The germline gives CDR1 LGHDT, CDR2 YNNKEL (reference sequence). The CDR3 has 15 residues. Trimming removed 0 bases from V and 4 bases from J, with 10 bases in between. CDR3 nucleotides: TGTGCCAGCAGCCAAGATCAATACGGGAATCAGCCCCAGCATTTT. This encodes CASSQDQYGNQPQHF.

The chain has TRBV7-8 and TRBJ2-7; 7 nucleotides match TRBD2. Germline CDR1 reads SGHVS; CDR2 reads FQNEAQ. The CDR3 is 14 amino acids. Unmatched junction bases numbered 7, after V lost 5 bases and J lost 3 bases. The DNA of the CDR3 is TGTGCCAGCAGCGCCGGGACTACTGACTACGAGCAGTACTTC. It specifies CASSAGTTDYEQYF.

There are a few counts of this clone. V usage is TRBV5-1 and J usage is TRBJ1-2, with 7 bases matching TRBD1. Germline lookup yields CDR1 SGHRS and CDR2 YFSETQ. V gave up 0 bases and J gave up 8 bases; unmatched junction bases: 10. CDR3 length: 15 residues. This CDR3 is CASSLDSEGARGYTF. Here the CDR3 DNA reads TGCGCCAGCAGCTTGGATTCTGAGGGGGCAAGAGGCTACACCTTC.

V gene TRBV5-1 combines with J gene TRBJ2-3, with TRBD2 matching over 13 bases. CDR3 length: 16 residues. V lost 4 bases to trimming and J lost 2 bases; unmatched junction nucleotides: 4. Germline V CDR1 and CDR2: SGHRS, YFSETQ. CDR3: CASSRGLAGYTDTQYF. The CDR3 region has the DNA TGCGCCAGCAGCCGGGGACTAGCGGGATACACAGATACGCAGTATTTT.

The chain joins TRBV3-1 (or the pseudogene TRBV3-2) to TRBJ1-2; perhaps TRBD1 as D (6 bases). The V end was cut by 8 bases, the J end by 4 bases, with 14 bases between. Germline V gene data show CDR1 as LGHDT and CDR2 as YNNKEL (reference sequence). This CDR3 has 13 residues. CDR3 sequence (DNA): TGTGCCAGCTCTTTGCCCAGGGGCTATGGCTACACCTTC. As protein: CASSLPRGYGYTF.

The CDR3 spells CASSESGTSGWGETQYF. The CDR3 nucleotides read TGTGCCAGCAGTGAATCGGGGACTAGCGGGTGGGGAGAGACCCAGTACTTC. The chain has TRBV25-1 and TRBJ2-5, with 12 bases fitting TRBD2. CDR1 and CDR2 from the germline V gene are MGHDK and SYGVNS. Losses at the gene ends were 1 base for V and 4 bases for J; bases not matched to a gene: 7. The CDR3 has 17 amino acids.

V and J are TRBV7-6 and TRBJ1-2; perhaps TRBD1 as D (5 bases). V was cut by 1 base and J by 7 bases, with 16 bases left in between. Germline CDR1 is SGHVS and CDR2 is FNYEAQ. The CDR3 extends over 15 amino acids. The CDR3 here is CASSLGRDSRGGYTF. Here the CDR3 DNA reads TGTGCCAGCAGCTTAGGCAGGGACTCGAGGGGTGGCTACACCTTC.

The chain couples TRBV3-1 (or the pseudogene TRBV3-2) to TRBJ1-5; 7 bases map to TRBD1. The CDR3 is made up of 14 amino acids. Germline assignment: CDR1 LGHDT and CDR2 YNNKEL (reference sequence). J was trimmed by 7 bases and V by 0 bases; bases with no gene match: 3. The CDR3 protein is CASSQDRQGQPQHF. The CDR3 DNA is TGTGCCAGCAGCCAAGATCGACAGGGACAGCCCCAGCATTTT.

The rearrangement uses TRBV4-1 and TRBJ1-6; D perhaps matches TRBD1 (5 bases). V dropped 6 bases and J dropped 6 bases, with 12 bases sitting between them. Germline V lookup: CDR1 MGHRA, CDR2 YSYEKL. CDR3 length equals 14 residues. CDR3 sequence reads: CASRGGGSNSPLHF. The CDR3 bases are TGCGCCAGCAGGGGTGGGGGGAGTAATTCACCCCTCCACTTT.

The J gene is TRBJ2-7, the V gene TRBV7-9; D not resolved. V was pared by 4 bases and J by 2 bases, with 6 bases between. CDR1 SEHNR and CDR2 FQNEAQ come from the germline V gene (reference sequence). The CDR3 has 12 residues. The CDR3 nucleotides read TGTGCCAGCAGCTCGGAGACCTACGAGCAGTACTTC. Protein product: CASSSETYEQYF. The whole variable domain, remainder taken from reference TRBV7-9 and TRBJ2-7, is DTGVSQNPRHKITKRGQNVTFRCDPISEHNRLYWYRQTLGQGPEFLTYFQNEAQLEKSRLLSDRFSAERPKGSFSTLEIQRTEQGDSAMYLCASSSETYEQYFGPGTRLTVT.

CDR3: CASSLIGSGDFTDTQYF. DNA for the CDR3: TGTGCCAGCAGCTTAATCGGTAGCGGGGATTTCACAGATACGCAGTATTTT. The chain joins TRBV7-3 to TRBJ2-3; 8 positions agree with TRBD2. V lost 1 base and J lost 2; bases outside the gene matches: 8. The germline V gene encodes CDR1 SGHTA and CDR2 FQGTGA. The CDR3 totals 17 residues. Full variable domain (missing parts from reference TRBV7-3 and TRBJ2-3): GAGVSQTPSNKVTEKGKYVELRCDPISGHTALYWYRQSLGQGPEFLIYFQGTGAADDSGLPNDRFFAVRPEGSVSTLKIQRTERGDSAVYLCASSLIGSGDFTDTQYFGPGTRLTVL.

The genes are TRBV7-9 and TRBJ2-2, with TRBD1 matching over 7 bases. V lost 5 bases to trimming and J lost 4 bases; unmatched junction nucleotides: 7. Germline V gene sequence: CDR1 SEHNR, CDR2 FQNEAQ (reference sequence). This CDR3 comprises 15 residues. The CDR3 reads CASSPTGVPTGELFF. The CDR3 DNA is TGTGCCAGCAGCCCTACAGGGGTTCCCACCGGGGAGCTGTTTTTT. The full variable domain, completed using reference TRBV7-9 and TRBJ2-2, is DTGVSQNPRHKITKRGQNVTFRCDPISEHNRLYWYRQTLGQGPEFLTYFQNEAQLEKSRLLSDRFSAERPKGSFSTLEIQRTEQGDSAMYLCASSPTGVPTGELFFGEGSRLTVL.

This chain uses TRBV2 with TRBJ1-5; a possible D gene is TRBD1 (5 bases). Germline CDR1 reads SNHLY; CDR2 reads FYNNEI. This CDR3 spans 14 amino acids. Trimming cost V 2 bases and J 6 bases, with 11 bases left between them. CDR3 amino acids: CASSEIRVGQPQHF. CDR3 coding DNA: TGTGCCAGCAGTGAAATCAGGGTTGGTCAGCCCCAGCATTTT.

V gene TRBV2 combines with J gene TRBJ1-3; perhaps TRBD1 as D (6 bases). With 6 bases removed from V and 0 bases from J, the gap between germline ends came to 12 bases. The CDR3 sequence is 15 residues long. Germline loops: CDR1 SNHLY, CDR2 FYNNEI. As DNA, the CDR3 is TGTGCCAGCAGGGCGACAGGACTCTCTGGAAACACCATATATTTT. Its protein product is CASRATGLSGNTIYF. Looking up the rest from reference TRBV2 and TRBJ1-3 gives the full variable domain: EPEVTQTPSHQVTQMGQEVILRCVPISNHLYFYWYRQILGQKVEFLVSFYNNEISEKSEIFDDQFSVERPDGSNFTLKIRSTKLEDSAMYFCASRATGLSGNTIYFGEGSWLTVV.